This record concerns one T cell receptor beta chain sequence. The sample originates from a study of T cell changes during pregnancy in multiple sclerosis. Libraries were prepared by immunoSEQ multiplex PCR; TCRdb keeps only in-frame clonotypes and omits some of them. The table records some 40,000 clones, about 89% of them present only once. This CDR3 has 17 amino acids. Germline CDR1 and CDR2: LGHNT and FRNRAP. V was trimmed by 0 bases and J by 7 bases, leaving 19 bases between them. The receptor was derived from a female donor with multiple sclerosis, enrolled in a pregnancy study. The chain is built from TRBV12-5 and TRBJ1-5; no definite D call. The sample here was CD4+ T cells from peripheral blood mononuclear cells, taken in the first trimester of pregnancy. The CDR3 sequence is CASGLVPTTRRGQPQHF. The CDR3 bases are TGTGCTAGTGGTTTGGTACCGACCACCCGCCGAGGGCAGCCCCAGCATTTT.